The present entry profiles one TCR beta chain with its context. Profiling relied on immunoSEQ multiplex PCR, and the TCRdb table lists in-frame clones only, not all of them. The sample lists 60,000 to 75,000 clones, 65% to 85% occurring once. This specimen belongs to a study of control samples from healthy donors and cancer patients. V gave up 3 bases and J gave up 4 bases, with 9 bases separating them. The CDR3 is 13 amino acids. Germline CDR1 reads SGHRS; CDR2 reads YFSETQ. The sequenced sample was blood. The V and J genes are TRBV5-1 and TRBJ2-3; D is tentatively TRBD1 or TRBD2 (5 bases each). The receptor was isolated from a man between 60 and 75 years old in good health. CDR3 region: CASSSGDPDTQYF. In DNA form, the CDR3 reads TGCGCCAGCAGCTCCGGGGACCCAGATACGCAGTATTTT.